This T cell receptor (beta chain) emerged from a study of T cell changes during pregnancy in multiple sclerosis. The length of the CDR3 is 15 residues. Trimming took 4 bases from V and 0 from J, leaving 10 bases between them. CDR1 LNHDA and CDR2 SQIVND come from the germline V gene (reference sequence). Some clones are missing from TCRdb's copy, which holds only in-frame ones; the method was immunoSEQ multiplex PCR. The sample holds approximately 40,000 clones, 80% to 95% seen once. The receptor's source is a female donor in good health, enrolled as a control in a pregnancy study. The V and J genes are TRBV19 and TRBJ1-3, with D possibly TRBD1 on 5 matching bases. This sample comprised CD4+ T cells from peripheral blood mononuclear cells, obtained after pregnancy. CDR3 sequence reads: CASSRGRPSGNTIYF. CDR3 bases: TGTGCCAGTAGTAGGGGCAGGCCCTCTGGAAACACCATATATTTT.